This T cell receptor (beta chain) was captured by sequencing in a study of T cells after yellow fever vaccination. The overall study: Low-cell-number fractions underwent preparation using SMART-Seq v4 Ultra Low Input. Notes on the study in general: The booster response re-showed most primary clones: about 96% CD4, approximately 85% CD8.

Per germline, CDR1 SGHTA and CDR2 FQGNSA. The CDR3 contains 16 residues. Trimming at V came to 5 bases and at J to 4 bases, leaving 10 bases not matched to a gene. A word on this clonotype: Its antigen remains unidentified.

The authors made TCR cDNA by 5'RACE template switching, adding a universal primer site and UMIs. MiXCR, run by TCRdb on the 5' RACE reads, gives a single entry per CDR3 protein. The repertoire holds 310,000 or so distinct CDR3 sequences, with 6.8% as singletons. Sequencing was performed on PBMCs, taken approximately 40 days after the first yellow fever vaccination. The sequence was obtained from a young man who received the YFV17D yellow fever vaccine. V and J are TRBV7-2 and TRBJ2-7; 11 bases line up with TRBD2. In DNA, the CDR3 is TGTGCCAGCAGCCAAGGAGGGCTAGCGGGGGGTTACGAGCAGTACTTC. It encodes CASSQGGLAGGYEQYF.